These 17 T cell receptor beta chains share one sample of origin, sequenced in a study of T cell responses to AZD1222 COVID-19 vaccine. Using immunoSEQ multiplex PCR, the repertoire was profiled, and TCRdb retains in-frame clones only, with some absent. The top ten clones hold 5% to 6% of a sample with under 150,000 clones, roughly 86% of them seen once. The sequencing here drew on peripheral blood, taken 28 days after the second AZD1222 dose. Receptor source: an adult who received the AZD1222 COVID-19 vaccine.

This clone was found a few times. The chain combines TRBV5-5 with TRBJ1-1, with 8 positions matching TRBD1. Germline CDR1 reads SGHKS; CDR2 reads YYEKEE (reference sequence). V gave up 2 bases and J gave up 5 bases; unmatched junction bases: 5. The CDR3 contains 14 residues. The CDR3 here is CASSLFTGGTEAFF. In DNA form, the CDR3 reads TGTGCCAGCAGCTTATTCACAGGGGGTACTGAAGCTTTCTTT.

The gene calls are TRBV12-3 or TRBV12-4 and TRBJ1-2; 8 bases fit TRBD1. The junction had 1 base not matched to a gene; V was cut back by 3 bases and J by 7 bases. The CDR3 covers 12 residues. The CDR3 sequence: CASSLQGAGYTF. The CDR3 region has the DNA TGTGCCAGCAGTTTGCAGGGGGCTGGCTACACCTTC.

CDR3 residues: CAWSVHYGYTF. CDR3 DNA: TGTGCCTGGAGTGTCCACTATGGCTACACCTTC. The V call is TRBV30, the J call TRBJ1-2; D not resolved. Germline CDR1 reads GTSNPN; CDR2 reads SVGIG (reference sequence). The CDR3 sequence is 11 residues long. V shed 0 bases and J shed 3 bases, with 2 bases lying between them.

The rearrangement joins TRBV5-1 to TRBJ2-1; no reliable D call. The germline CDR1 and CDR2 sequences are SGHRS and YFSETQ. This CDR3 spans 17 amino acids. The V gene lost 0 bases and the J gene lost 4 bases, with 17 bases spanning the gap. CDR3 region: CASSLAYHAAEYNEQFF. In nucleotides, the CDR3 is TGCGCCAGCAGCTTGGCTTACCACGCGGCGGAATACAATGAGCAGTTCTTC.

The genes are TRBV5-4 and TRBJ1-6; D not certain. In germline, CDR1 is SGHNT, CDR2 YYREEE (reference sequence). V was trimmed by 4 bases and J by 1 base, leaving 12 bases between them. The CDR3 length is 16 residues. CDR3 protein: CASSVRPGSYNSPLHF. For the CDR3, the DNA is TGTGCCAGCAGCGTACGTCCGGGGTCCTATAATTCACCCCTCCACTTT.

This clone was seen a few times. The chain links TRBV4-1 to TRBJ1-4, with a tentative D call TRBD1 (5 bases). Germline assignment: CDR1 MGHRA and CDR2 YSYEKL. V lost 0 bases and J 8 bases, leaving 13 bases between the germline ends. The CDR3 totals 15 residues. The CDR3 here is CASSQDGGFGEKLFF. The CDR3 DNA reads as TGCGCCAGCAGCCAAGATGGGGGGTTTGGCGAAAAACTGTTTTTT.

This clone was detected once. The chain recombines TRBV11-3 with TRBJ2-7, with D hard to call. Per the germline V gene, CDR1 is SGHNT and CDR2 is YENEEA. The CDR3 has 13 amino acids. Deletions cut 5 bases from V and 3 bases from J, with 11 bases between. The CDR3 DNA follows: TGTGCCAGCAGCCCCTCCTGGGTCTACGAGCAGTACTTC. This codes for CASSPSWVYEQYF. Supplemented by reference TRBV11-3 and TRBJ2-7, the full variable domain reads EAGVVQSPRYKIIEKKQPVAFWCNPISGHNTLYWYLQNLGQGPELLIRYENEEAVDDSQLPKDRFSAERLKGVDSTLKIQPAELGDSAVYLCASSPSWVYEQYFGPGTRLTVT.

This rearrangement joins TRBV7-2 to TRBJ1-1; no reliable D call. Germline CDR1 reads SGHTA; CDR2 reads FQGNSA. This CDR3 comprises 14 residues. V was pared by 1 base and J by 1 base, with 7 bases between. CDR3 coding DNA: TGTGCCAGCAGCTTAGGAGCTCAGAACACTGAAGCTTTCTTT. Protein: CASSLGAQNTEAFF.

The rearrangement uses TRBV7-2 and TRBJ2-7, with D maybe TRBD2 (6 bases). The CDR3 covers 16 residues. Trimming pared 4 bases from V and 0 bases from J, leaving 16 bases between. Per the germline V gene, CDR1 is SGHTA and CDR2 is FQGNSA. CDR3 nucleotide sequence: TGTGCCAGCAGCTCGGTCGGGACTGGGAGCTCCTACGAGCAGTACTTC. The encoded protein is CASSSVGTGSSYEQYF.

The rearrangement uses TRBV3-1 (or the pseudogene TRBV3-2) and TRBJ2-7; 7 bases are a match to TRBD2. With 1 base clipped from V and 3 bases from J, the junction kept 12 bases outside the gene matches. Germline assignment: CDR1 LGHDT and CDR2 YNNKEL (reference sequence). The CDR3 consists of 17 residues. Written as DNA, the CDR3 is TGTGCCAGCAGCCAAGGGGTGCCAGCGGGAAGTGGCTACGAGCAGTACTTC. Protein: CASSQGVPAGSGYEQYF.

The CDR3 DNA reads as TGTGCCACAAGACCCGGGGGAGGGGAAGAGACCCAGTACTTC. Its protein is CATRPGGGEETQYF. The chain has TRBV19 and TRBJ2-5, with 7 bases identical to TRBD2. The CDR3 has 14 residues. Germline loops: CDR1 LNHDA, CDR2 SQIVND (reference sequence). The ends lost 10 bases at V and 3 bases at J; junction bases unmatched: 11.

The CDR3 protein is CASSYSAGLNTGELFF. CDR3 in DNA: TGTGCCAGCAGTTACTCGGCGGGACTGAACACCGGGGAGCTGTTTTTT. This chain joins TRBV6-5 and TRBJ2-2; tentatively, D is TRBD2 (6 bases). The germline V gene has CDR1 MNHEY and CDR2 SVGAGI. The CDR3 is 16 residues long. V gave up 0 bases and J gave up 1 base, with 9 bases separating them.

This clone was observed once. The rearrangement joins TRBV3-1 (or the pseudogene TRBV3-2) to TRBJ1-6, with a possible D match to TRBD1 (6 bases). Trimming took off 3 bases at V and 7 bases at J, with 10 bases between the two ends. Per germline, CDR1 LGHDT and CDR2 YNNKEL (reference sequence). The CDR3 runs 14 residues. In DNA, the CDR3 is TGTGCCAGCAGCCAGGGGGCAGACAATTCACCCCTCCACTTT. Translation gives CASSQGADNSPLHF.

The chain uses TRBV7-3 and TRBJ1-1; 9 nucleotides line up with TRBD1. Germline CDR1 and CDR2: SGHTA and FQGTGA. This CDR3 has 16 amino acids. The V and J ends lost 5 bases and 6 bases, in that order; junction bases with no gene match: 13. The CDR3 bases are TGTGCCAGCAGCATCCCCGGACAGGGGAATTGGCCTGAAGCTTTCTTT. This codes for CASSIPGQGNWPEAFF.

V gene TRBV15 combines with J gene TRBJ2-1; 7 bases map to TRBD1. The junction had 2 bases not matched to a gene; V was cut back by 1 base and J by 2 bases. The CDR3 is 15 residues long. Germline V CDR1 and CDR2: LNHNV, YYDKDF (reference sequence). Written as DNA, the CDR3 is TGTGCCACCAGCAGAGGGGGACAGACCTACAATGAGCAGTTCTTC. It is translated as CATSRGGQTYNEQFF.

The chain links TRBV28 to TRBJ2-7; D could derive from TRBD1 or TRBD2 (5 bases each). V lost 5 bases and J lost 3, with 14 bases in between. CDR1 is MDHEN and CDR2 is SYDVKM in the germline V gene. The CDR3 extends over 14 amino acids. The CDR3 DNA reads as TGTGCCAGCAGTACGCCGGGACGATACTACGAGCAGTACTTC. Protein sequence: CASSTPGRYYEQYF.

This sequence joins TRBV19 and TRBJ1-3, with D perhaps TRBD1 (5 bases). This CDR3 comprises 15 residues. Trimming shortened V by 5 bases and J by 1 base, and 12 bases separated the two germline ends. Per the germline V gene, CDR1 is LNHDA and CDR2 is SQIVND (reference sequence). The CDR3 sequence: CASSLAGLSGNTIYF. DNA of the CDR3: TGTGCCAGTAGTCTGGCAGGGTTATCTGGAAACACCATATATTTT. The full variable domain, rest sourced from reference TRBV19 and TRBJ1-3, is DGGITQSPKYLFRKEGQNVTLSCEQNLNHDAMYWYRQDPGQGLRLIYYSQIVNDFQKGDIAEGYSVSREKKESFPLTVTSAQKNPTAFYLCASSLAGLSGNTIYFGEGSWLTVV.